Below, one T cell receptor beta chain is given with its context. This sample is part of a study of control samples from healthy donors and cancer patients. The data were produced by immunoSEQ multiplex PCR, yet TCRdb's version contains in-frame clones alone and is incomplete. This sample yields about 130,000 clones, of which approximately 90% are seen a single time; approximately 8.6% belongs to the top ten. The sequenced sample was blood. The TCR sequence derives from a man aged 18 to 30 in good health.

CDR3 coding DNA: TGTGCCACCAGGCAGGGTTACGGGGGGGAGACAGATACGCAGTATTTT. It codes for CATRQGYGGETDTQYF. This sequence joins TRBV15 and TRBJ2-3, with TRBD2 matching 8 bases. CDR1 LNHNV and CDR2 YYDKDF come from the germline V gene (reference sequence). Germline trimming cut 6 bases from V and 3 bases from J; bases unmatched to any gene: 11. The CDR3 extends over 16 amino acids.